Presented here are 27 T cell receptor beta chains from one specimen sequenced in a study of beta chain features in type 1 diabetes. As every portion of the isolated RNA was reverse transcribed, the sequencing read expressed TCRB transcripts. Sequencing used immunoSEQ multiplex PCR; TCRdb keeps in-frame clones, though not all of them. The sample holds around 320,000 clones; 14% are singletons and the top ten take roughly 7%. The sequencing input was central memory CD4+ T cells from blood. These receptors came from a man aged 30-40 years in good health.

The CDR3 here is CAISEYGVRDEQFF. The DNA for the CDR3 is TGTGCCATCAGTGAGTATGGGGTGCGCGATGAGCAGTTCTTC. The rearrangement joins TRBV10-3 to TRBJ2-1; D call uncertain. Trimming removed 1 base at V and 8 bases at J, with 12 bases between. The CDR3 is made up of 14 amino acids. The V gene's germline CDR1 is ENHRY and CDR2 SYGVKD.

The genes are TRBV5-4 and TRBJ2-2; TRBD2 matches 11 bases. Germline V lookup: CDR1 SGHNT, CDR2 YYREEE (reference sequence). The CDR3 runs 16 residues. With V trimmed by 4 bases and J by 8 bases, 10 bases remained unmatched. CDR3 sequence: CASSLGLAGAKGELFF. Written as DNA, the CDR3 is TGTGCCAGCAGCCTAGGACTAGCGGGTGCGAAGGGGGAGCTGTTTTTT.

In this sample, this clone turned up a few times. The chain has TRBV10-3 and TRBJ2-5; 12 bases are a match to TRBD2. Germline CDR1 ENHRY, CDR2 SYGVKD. V dropped 10 bases and J dropped 5; count of bases not matched to a gene: 8. The CDR3 is made up of 14 amino acids. The CDR3 coding sequence is TGTGCCACCCTGACTAGCGGGGGTGGCGAGACCCAGTACTTC. Its protein product is CATLTSGGGETQYF.

This clone was seen only once. This chain uses TRBV6-1 with TRBJ1-6; D is possibly TRBD1 (6 bases). V lost 0 bases to trimming and J lost 5 bases, with 8 bases between them. CDR1 is MNHNS, CDR2 SASEGT, per germline. The CDR3 spans 15 residues. The CDR3 loop is CASSEARQDNSPLHF. The DNA for the CDR3 is TGTGCCAGCAGTGAAGCAAGACAGGATAATTCACCCCTCCACTTT.

This clone was picked up a small number of times. The chain carries TRBV11-1 and TRBJ2-1; TRBD2 matches 14 bases. From germline, CDR1 is SGHAT and CDR2 FQDESV (reference sequence). J was trimmed by 10 bases and V by 5 bases; bases with no gene match: 10. The CDR3 runs 16 residues. The CDR3 spells CASSPTGTSGSKEQFF. The CDR3 region has the DNA TGTGCCAGCAGCCCGACTGGGACTAGCGGGAGTAAAGAGCAGTTCTTC.

The chain couples TRBV6-4 to TRBJ2-3, with TRBD2 as a possible D gene (6 bases). CDR1 is MRHNA, CDR2 SNTAGT, per germline. V lost 2 bases and J lost 6, with 15 bases in between. The CDR3 spans 15 residues. As DNA, the CDR3 is TGTGCCAGCAGTGACAGACTAGTCTTCTTGGATACGCAGTATTTT. It translates to CASSDRLVFLDTQYF.

In this sample, this clone turned up a few times. DNA for the CDR3: TGTGCCAGCAGCTTAAACGGGGGGGTTTATAATTCACCCCTCCACTTT. Translation: CASSLNGGVYNSPLHF. The chain is built from TRBV7-9 and TRBJ1-6, with D tentatively TRBD1 (5 bases). The germline CDR1 and CDR2 sequences are SEHNR and FQNEAQ (reference sequence). The ends were cut back, 2 bases at V and 4 bases at J, with 12 bases in the middle. The CDR3 loop spans 16 amino acids.

This clone was recorded a few times. V and J are TRBV5-4 and TRBJ1-6; the D gene is possibly TRBD1 (5 bases). The CDR3 loop spans 15 amino acids. V lost 4 bases and J lost 7, with 15 bases in between. Germline CDR1 SGHNT, CDR2 YYREEE (reference sequence). CDR3 nucleotide sequence: TGTGCCAGCAGCCCGGGGACTGTACCCAATTCACCCCTCCACTTT. This sequence encodes CASSPGTVPNSPLHF. The variable domain in full, with the rest retrieved from reference TRBV5-4 and TRBJ1-6, is ETGVTQSPTHLIKTRGQQVTLRCSSQSGHNTVSWYQQALGQGPQFIFQYYREEENGRGNFPPRFSGLQFPNYSSELNVNALELDDSALYLCASSPGTVPNSPLHFGNGTRLTVT.

The rearrangement joins TRBV5-4 to TRBJ1-2, with D uncertain. With 6 bases removed from V and 4 bases from J, the gap between germline ends came to 16 bases. The germline gives CDR1 SGHNT, CDR2 YYREEE (reference sequence). This CDR3 is 14 amino acids long. The CDR3 DNA is TGTGCCAGCACCCAACGGGGTTTAGCCTATGGCTACACCTTC. It specifies CASTQRGLAYGYTF. Variable domain in full (rest from reference TRBV5-4 and TRBJ1-2): ETGVTQSPTHLIKTRGQQVTLRCSSQSGHNTVSWYQQALGQGPQFIFQYYREEENGRGNFPPRFSGLQFPNYSSELNVNALELDDSALYLCASTQRGLAYGYTFGSGTRLTVV.

This clone was seen a few times. The J gene is TRBJ2-3, the V gene TRBV29-1; D tentatively reads TRBD1 or TRBD2 (5 bases each). This CDR3 comprises 14 residues. CDR1 is SQVTM, CDR2 ANQGSEA, per germline. Trimming left V 4 bases short and J 2 bases short, with 13 bases between. In nucleotides, the CDR3 is TGCAGCGTTGGACGTGGGACCAACACAGATACGCAGTATTTT. Translation: CSVGRGTNTDTQYF.

V is TRBV19 and J is TRBJ2-3; 7 positions agree with TRBD1. The CDR3 length is 17 residues. The germline gives CDR1 LNHDA, CDR2 SQIVND (reference sequence). J lost 4 bases, V lost 3 bases, and 13 bases had no gene match. CDR3 region: CASSMRVVTGSPDTQYF. DNA of the CDR3: TGTGCCAGTAGTATGAGGGTGGTGACAGGGAGCCCAGATACGCAGTATTTT. The full variable domain, in which reference TRBV19 and TRBJ2-3 provide the parts outside the CDR3, is DGGITQSPKYLFRKEGQNVTLSCEQNLNHDAMYWYRQDPGQGLRLIYYSQIVNDFQKGDIAEGYSVSREKKESFPLTVTSAQKNPTAFYLCASSMRVVTGSPDTQYFGPGTRLTVL.

A few counts support this clone. This same CDR3 is encoded by further DNA sequences in the sample. J is TRBJ2-1 and V is TRBV7-2; D not certain. The CDR3 length is 11 residues. CDR1 and CDR2 from the germline V gene are SGHTA and FQGNSA. The V end lost 3 bases, the J end lost 6 bases, and 3 bases lay between the germline ends. Here the CDR3 reads CASSFRNEQFF. Written as DNA, the CDR3 is TGTGCCAGCAGCTTCCGCAATGAGCAGTTCTTC.

This CDR3 is CASSLSDYGYTF. CDR3 DNA: TGTGCCAGCAGCTTAAGTGACTATGGCTACACCTTC. The rearrangement joins TRBV7-2 to TRBJ1-2; D is ambiguous. The ends were cut back, 2 bases at V and 3 bases at J, with 4 bases in the middle. This CDR3 is built from 12 residues. CDR1 is SGHTA and CDR2 is FQGNSA in the germline V gene.

Many counts were recorded for this clone. This chain uses TRBV10-3 with TRBJ2-1; D is perhaps TRBD2 (6 bases). The CDR3 spans 12 residues. CDR1 ENHRY and CDR2 SYGVKD come from the germline V gene. The V end was cut by 9 bases, the J end by 6 bases, with 12 bases between. CDR3 bases: TGTGCCATAAGACGGGGGAGCAATGAGCAGTTCTTC. The encoded protein is CAIRRGSNEQFF.

The chain is built from TRBV6-6 and TRBJ2-6; D is perhaps TRBD1 (6 bases). Germline CDR1 reads MNHNY; CDR2 reads SVGAGI (reference sequence). V dropped 4 bases and J dropped 0 bases, with 10 bases sitting between them. The CDR3 totals 16 residues. The CDR3 sequence is CASSSTGISGANVLTF. The CDR3 DNA follows: TGTGCCAGCAGTTCCACAGGGATCTCTGGGGCCAACGTCCTGACTTTC.

This clone was detected a few times. The chain joins TRBV7-2 to TRBJ1-1; D gene uncertain. Looked up from germline, CDR1 is SGHTA and CDR2 is FQGNSA. The CDR3 has 13 amino acids. V was shortened by 5 bases and J by 3 bases, with 10 bases between the two germline ends. The CDR3 sequence is CASSTSWDTEAFF. The CDR3 DNA reads TGTGCCAGCAGCACCTCTTGGGACACTGAAGCTTTCTTT.

This clone was detected only a few times. V usage is TRBV10-1 and J usage is TRBJ2-1, with D maybe TRBD1 (5 bases). V lost 6 bases and J lost 6, with 9 bases in between. The CDR3 is 12 residues long. Looked up from germline, CDR1 is WNHNN and CDR2 is SYGVQD (reference sequence). CDR3 sequence: CASRLGANEQFF. The CDR3 coding sequence is TGCGCCAGCAGATTAGGGGCCAATGAGCAGTTCTTC.

This clone was seen a handful of times. The rearrangement links TRBV5-4 to TRBJ2-1; TRBD1 matches at 9 bases. The CDR3 consists of 16 residues. Germline values: CDR1 SGHNT, CDR2 YYREEE (reference sequence). V shed 0 bases, J shed 7 bases, and the junction held 8 bases outside the gene matches. The CDR3 is CASSLGVPGQGNEQFF. DNA of the CDR3: TGTGCCAGCAGCTTGGGAGTTCCGGGACAGGGTAATGAGCAGTTCTTC.

This chain links TRBV6-5 with TRBJ1-1; TRBD1 matches at 11 bases. The CDR3 loop spans 13 amino acids. With 7 bases clipped from V and 5 bases from J, the junction kept 3 bases outside the gene matches. CDR1 is MNHEY and CDR2 is SVGAGI in the germline V gene. The CDR3, as DNA: TGTGCCAGCACGTGGGACAGGGGGACTGAAGCTTTCTTT. Protein sequence: CASTWDRGTEAFF.

The CDR3 DNA follows: TGCGCCAGCGGAAGGGACGGAACCGCGTTTGGCTACACCTTC. This sequence encodes CASGRDGTAFGYTF. The chain has TRBV5-1 and TRBJ1-2; tentative D call: TRBD1 (5 bases). Between the trimmed V and J ends, which lost 7 bases and 7 bases, there was a span of 20 bases. The CDR3 has 14 amino acids. Germline V CDR1 and CDR2: SGHRS, YFSETQ.

The chain uses TRBV7-7 and TRBJ2-7, with 11 nucleotides matching TRBD2. Germline assignment: CDR1 SSHAT and CDR2 FNYEAQ (reference sequence). CDR3 size: 14 residues. V was pared by 5 bases and J by 2 bases, with 2 bases of the junction left unmatched. The CDR3 spells CASSSSGGAYEQYF. The CDR3 DNA follows: TGTGCCAGCAGCAGTAGCGGGGGGGCCTACGAGCAGTACTTC.

The table lists this clone with a few counts. The chain recombines TRBV7-2 with TRBJ2-6; D uncertain. Germline V gives CDR1 SGHTA, CDR2 FQGNSA. The V end was cut by 1 base, the J end by 0 bases, with 4 bases between. The CDR3 is made up of 15 amino acids. The CDR3 protein is CASSLGGSGANVLTF. The CDR3 DNA is TGTGCCAGCAGCTTAGGCGGCTCTGGGGCCAACGTCCTGACTTTC.

V gene TRBV11-2 combines with J gene TRBJ2-3; no clear D gene. CDR1 SGHAT and CDR2 FQNNGV come from the germline V gene. CDR3 length equals 12 residues. Between the trimmed V and J ends, which lost 8 bases and 0 bases, there was a span of 6 bases. The CDR3 spells CASGYSTDTQYF. The CDR3 region has the DNA TGTGCCAGCGGTTATAGCACAGATACGCAGTATTTT.

This clone was seen a handful of times. J is TRBJ2-1 and V is TRBV14; 12 bases line up with TRBD2. V gave up 0 bases and J gave up 15 bases; unmatched junction bases: 12. Germline lookup yields CDR1 SGHDN and CDR2 FVKESK. CDR3 length equals 16 residues. The CDR3 region has the DNA TGTGCCAGCAGCCAAGAATTGACTAGCGGGAGAAAAGCGGCGTTCTTC. Its protein product is CASSQELTSGRKAAFF. The whole variable domain, filled in from reference TRBV14 and TRBJ2-1, reads EAGVTQFPSHSVIEKGQTVTLRCDPISGHDNLYWYRRVMGKEIKFLLHFVKESKQDESGMPNNRFLAERTGGTYSTLKVQPAELEDSGVYFCASSQELTSGRKAAFFGPGTRLTVL.

This clone was counted between two and nine times. The V call is TRBV30, the J call TRBJ2-3; no clear D. This CDR3 has 11 residues. V was clipped by 0 bases and J by 8 bases, with 6 bases between them. Germline loops: CDR1 GTSNPN, CDR2 SVGIG (reference sequence). The DNA for the CDR3 is TGTGCCTGGAGTGTATCTGGTACGCAGTATTTT. It encodes CAWSVSGTQYF.

The chain links TRBV6-1 to TRBJ1-1, with a tentative D call TRBD1 (5 bases). V was cut by 4 bases and J by 8 bases, with 17 bases left in between. The CDR3 is 14 residues long. Germline values: CDR1 MNHNS, CDR2 SASEGT. The CDR3 spells CASSGQTRGREAFF. The CDR3 DNA follows: TGTGCCAGCAGTGGCCAGACGCGGGGCAGGGAAGCTTTCTTT.

This clone was counted a few times. This rearrangement joins TRBV5-6 to TRBJ2-5; D is possibly TRBD1 or TRBD2 (5 bases each). Germline V CDR1 and CDR2: SGHDT, YYEEEE. V dropped 4 bases and J dropped 5 bases, with 12 bases sitting between them. The CDR3 spans 13 residues. This CDR3 reads CASSPGPGETQYF. CDR3 nucleotides: TGTGCCAGCAGCCCGGGACCGGGGGAGACCCAGTACTTC. The entire variable domain, with the rest obtained from reference TRBV5-6 and TRBJ2-5, is as follows: DAGVTQSPTHLIKTRGQQVTLRCSPKSGHDTVSWYQQALGQGPQFIFQYYEEEERQRGNFPDRFSGHQFPNYSSELNVNALLLGDSALYLCASSPGPGETQYFGPGTRLLVL.